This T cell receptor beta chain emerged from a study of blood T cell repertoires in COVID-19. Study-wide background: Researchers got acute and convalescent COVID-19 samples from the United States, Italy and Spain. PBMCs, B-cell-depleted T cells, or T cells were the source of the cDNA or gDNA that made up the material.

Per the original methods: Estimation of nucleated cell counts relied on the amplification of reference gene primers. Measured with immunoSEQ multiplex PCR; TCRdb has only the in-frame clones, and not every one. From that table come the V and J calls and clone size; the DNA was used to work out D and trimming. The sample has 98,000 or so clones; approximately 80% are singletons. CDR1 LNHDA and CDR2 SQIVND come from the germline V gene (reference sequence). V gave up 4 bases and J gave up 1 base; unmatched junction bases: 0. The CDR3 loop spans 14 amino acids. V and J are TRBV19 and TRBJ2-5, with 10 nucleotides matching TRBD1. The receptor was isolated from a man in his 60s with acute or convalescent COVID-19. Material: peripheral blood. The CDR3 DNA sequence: TGTGCCAGTAGTAGGGACAGGGGCCAAGAGACCCAGTACTTC. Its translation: CASSRDRGQETQYF.